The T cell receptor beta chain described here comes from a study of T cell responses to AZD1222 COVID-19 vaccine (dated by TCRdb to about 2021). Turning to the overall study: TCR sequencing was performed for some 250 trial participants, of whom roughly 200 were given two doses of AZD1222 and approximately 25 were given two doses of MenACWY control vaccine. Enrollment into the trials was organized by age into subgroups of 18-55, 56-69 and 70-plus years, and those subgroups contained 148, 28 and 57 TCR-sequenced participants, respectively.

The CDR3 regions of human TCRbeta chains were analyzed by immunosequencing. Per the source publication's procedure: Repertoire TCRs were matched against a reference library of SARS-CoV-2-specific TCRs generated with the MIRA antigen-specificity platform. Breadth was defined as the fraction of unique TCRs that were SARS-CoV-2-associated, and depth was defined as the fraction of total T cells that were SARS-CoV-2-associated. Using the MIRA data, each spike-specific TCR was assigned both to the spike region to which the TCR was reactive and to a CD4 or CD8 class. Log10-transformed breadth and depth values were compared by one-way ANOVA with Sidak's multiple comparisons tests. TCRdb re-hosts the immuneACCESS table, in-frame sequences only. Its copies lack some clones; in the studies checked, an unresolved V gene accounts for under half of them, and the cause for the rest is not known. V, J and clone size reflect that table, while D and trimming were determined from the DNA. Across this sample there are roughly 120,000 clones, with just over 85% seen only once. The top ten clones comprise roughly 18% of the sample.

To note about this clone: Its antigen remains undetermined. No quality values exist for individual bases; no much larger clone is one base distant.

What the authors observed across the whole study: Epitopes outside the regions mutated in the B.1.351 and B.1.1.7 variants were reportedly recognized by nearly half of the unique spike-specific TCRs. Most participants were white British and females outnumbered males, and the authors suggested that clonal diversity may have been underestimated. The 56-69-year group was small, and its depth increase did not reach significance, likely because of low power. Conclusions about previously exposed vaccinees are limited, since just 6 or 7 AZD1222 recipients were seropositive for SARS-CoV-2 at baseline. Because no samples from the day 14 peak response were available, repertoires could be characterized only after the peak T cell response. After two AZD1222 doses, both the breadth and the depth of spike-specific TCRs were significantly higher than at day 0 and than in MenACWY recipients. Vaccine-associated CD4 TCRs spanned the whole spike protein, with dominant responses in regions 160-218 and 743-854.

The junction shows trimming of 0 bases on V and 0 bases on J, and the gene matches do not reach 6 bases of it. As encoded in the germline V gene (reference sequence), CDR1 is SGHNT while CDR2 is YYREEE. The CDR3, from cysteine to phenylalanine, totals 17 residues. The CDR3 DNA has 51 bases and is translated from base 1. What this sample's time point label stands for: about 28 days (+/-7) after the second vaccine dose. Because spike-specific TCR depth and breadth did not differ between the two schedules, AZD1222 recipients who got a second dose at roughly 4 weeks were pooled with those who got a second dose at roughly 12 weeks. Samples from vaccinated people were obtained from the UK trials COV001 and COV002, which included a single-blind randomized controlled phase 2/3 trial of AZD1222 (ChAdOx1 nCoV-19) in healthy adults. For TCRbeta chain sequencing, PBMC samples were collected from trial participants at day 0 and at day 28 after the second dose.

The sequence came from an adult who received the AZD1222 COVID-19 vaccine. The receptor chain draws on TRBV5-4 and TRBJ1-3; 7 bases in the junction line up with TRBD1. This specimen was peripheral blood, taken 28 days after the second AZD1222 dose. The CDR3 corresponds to CASSLGRQGVSGNTIYF. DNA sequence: TGTGCCAGCAGCTTGGGGCGCCAGGGGGTCTCTGGAAACACCATATATTTT.